This TCR beta chain was obtained from a study of molecular identifiers for immune sequencing clone quantification. Study-level findings and limits: Effector cells kept over 98% of their molecules in clones above 20 RNA copies, while naive cells kept under 1% there.

Source material for naive CD8 libraries was about 20,000 to 1,100,000 sorted cells, with 10%, 30% or 50% RNA. The authors sorted naive CD8 T cells as CD8+CD4-CCR7+CD45RA+. This CDR3 spans 15 amino acids. CDR1 and CDR2 (germline): LGHNA, YNFKEQ. To note about this clonotype: What it binds is unknown. A read error may account for a junction end that differs from germline.

One entry per CDR3 protein results from TCRdb running MiXCR on the PCR reads. The sample holds about 510,000 distinct CDR3 sequences; about a fifth are singletons and the top ten take around 0.84%. J is TRBJ2-2 and V is TRBV4-2; 7 bases fit TRBD2. Sequencing was carried out using naive CD8+ T cells from blood, with Jurkat cell RNA spiked in. Subset in this sample: FACS-sorted CD8+CD4-CCR7+CD45RA+ naive T cells. The TCR sequence derives from a human donor in good health. Some libraries in this study had Jurkat cell RNA spiked in. As DNA, the CDR3 is TGTGCCAGCAGCCAAGAAAGCGGGATCACCGGGGAGCCGTTTTTT. It yields the protein CASSQESGITGEPFF.